This T cell receptor (beta chain) was documented in a study of T cell repertoires in aging, cancer and after chemotherapy. For the study at large: Clear clonal overlap appeared across healthy donor samples taken over several months to years. About 8.1 million TCR reads made up the full dataset.

Amplification of TCR beta used genomic DNA extracted from peripheral blood. The CDR3 runs 15 residues. Germline loops: CDR1 SGHRS, CDR2 YFSETQ. Trimming stripped 0 bases from V and 0 bases from J, with 9 bases between. Points on this clonotype: The antigen remains unidentified.

Study-level findings and limits: Across the chemotherapy interval, each cancer cohort showed higher median generation probability, suggesting thymic rebound. Untreated cancer patients had significantly lower blood TCR diversity than age-matched healthy donors.

A mixed TRB-A/B primer pool amplified rearranged TRB by multiplex touch-down PCR. TCRdb passed the multiplex PCR reads through MiXCR, listing each CDR3 protein once. The profile covers 7,000 to 9,500 distinct CDR3 sequences, with approximately 35% appearing a single time and around 13% taken by the ten largest. This sequence originates from a human donor in good health. The donor label of this sample is uncertain. The V and J genes are TRBV5-1 and TRBJ1-2; D not certain. The source material was blood. In DNA, the CDR3 is TGCGCCAGCAGCTTGGCGGGCCGGTCTAACTATGGCTACACCTTC. Translated: CASSLAGRSNYGYTF.